This T cell receptor (beta chain) was observed in a study of CXCR3-negative and CXCR3-positive naive CD8 T cells. Study in general: The libraries yielded 120 million to 150 million TRB reads, about 1.5 +/- 0.3 million each.

The germline V gene has CDR1 SGHAT and CDR2 FQDESV (reference sequence). This CDR3 is built from 14 residues. Study-wide results and limits: Naive CXCR3-negative cells resembled naive CXCR3-positive cells in TRBV-TRBJ usage; memory cells differed.

To note about this clonotype: Its antigen remains unknown.

UMI-labeled 5' RACE TRB cDNA libraries were prepared from the cells. Reanalyzing the 5' RACE reads, TCRdb keeps one entry per CDR3 protein, without DNA. Recorded for this sample: some 130,000 distinct CDR3 sequences. The CD45RO-CCR7+CD27+CD95- phenotype denoted naive CD8+ T cells. Sample: naive CXCR3- CD8+ T cells from blood. Noted subset: CD45RO-CCR7+CD27+CD95- naive CD8+ T cells lacking CXCR3 (TNR3-). The chain joins TRBV11-1 to TRBJ2-1; no DNA is available, so the TRBD2 call from TCRdb remains unchecked. This TCR derives from a human donor in good health. Some clones in this sample may be carry-over from other donors' samples. CDR3 sequence reads: CASSHKLAGIEQFF.